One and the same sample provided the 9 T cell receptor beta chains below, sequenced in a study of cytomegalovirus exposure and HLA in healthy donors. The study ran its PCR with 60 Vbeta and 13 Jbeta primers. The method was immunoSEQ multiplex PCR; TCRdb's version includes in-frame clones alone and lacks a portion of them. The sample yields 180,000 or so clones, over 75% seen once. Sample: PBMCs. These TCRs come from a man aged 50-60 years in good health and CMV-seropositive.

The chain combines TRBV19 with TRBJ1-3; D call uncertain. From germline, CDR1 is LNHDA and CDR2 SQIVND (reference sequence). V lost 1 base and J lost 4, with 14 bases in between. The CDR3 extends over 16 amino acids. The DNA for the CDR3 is TGTGCCAGTAGTATAGGGGCGTATTGGGCCGGAAACACCATATATTTT. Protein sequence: CASSIGAYWAGNTIYF. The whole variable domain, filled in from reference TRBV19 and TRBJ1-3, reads DGGITQSPKYLFRKEGQNVTLSCEQNLNHDAMYWYRQDPGQGLRLIYYSQIVNDFQKGDIAEGYSVSREKKESFPLTVTSAQKNPTAFYLCASSIGAYWAGNTIYFGEGSWLTVV.

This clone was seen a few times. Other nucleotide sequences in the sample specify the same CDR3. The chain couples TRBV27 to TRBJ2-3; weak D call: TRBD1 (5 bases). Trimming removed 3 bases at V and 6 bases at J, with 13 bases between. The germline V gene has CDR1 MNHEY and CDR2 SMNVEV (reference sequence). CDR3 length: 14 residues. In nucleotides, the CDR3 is TGTGCCAGCAGTTTTGGCAGGGATACGGATACGCAGTATTTT. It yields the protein CASSFGRDTDTQYF.

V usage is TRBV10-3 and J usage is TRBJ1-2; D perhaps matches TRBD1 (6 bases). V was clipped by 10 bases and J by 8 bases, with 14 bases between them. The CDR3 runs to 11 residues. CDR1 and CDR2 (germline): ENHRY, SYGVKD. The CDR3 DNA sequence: TGTGCCAGCGGACAGCTTTTAGGCTACACCTTC. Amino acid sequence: CASGQLLGYTF.

In DNA form, the CDR3 reads TGCGCCAGCAGCTTAGCCCGGGACAGAGTCTACGAGCAGTACGTC. It specifies CASSLARDRVYEQYV. The V call is TRBV5-1, the J call TRBJ2-7; 7 bases are shared with TRBD1. The germline V gene has CDR1 SGHRS and CDR2 YFSETQ. Trimming at V came to 2 bases and at J to 3 bases, leaving 8 bases not matched to a gene. The CDR3 sequence is 15 residues long.

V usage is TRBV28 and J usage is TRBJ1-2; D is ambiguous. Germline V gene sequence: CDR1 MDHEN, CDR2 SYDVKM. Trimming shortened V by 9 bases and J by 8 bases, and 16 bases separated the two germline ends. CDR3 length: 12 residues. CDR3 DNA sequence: TGTGCCAGTCATAGTCGGGAGGGAGGCTACACCTTC. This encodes CASHSREGGYTF.

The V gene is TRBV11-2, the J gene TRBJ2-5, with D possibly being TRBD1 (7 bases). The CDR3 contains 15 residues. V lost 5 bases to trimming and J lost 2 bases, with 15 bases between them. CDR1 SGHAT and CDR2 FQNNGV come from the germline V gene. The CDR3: CASSLRGAQQETQYF. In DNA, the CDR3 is TGTGCCAGCAGCCTCAGGGGGGCCCAACAAGAGACCCAGTACTTC.

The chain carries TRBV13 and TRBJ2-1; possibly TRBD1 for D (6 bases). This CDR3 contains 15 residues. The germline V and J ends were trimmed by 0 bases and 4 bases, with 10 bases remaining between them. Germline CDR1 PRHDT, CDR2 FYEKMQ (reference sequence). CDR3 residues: CASSLGRQGYNEQFF. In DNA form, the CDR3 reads TGTGCCAGCAGCTTAGGCCGCCAGGGGTACAATGAGCAGTTCTTC.

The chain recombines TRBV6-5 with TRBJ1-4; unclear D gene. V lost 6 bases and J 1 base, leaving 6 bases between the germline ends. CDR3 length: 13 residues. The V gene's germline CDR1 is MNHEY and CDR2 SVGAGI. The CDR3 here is CASRAGTNEKLFF. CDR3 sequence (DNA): TGTGCCAGCAGGGCGGGAACTAATGAAAAACTGTTTTTT.

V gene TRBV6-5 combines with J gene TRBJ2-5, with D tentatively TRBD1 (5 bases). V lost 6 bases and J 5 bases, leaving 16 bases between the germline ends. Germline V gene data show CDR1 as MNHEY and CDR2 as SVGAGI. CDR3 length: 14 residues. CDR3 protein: CASRQEQVMETQYF. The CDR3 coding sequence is TGTGCCAGCAGACAAGAACAGGTTATGGAGACCCAGTACTTC.